Described below is a single T cell receptor beta chain sequence and its context. This sample stems from a study of T cell repertoires in ileal Crohn's disease. About the study: About half received postoperative treatment, some 10 with thiopurines and 15 to 20 anti-TNF.

Adults with ileal or ileocolonic Crohn's disease and an indication for resection were eligible. Profiling relied on immunoSEQ multiplex PCR, and the TCRdb table lists in-frame clones only, not all of them. The table lists around 14,000 clones, about 73% of them singletons, with about a fifth in the top ten. The receptor comes from an adult with Crohn's disease. The specimen sequenced was ileal tissue.

This chain's CDR3 is CASSTHAPGEAFF. CDR3 nucleotides: TGTGCCAGCAGCACTCACGCGCCGGGTGAAGCTTTCTTT. This chain links TRBV7-9 with TRBJ1-1; D not resolved. The CDR3 extends over 13 amino acids. V was clipped by 5 bases and J by 7 bases, with 14 bases between them. Per germline, CDR1 SEHNR and CDR2 FQNEAQ (reference sequence).